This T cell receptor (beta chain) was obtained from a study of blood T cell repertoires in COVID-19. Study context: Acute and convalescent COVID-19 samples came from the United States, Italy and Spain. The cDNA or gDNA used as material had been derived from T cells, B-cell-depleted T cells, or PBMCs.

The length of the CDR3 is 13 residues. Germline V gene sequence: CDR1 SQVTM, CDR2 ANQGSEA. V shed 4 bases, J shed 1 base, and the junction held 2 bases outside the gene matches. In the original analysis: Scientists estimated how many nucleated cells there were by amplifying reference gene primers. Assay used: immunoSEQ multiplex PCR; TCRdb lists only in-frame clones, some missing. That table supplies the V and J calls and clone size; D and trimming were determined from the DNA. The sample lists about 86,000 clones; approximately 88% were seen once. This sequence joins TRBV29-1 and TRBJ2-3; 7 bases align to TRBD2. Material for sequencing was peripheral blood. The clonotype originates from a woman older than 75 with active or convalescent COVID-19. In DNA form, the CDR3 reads TGCAGCGTTGTGGCGGGGGGCACAGATACGCAGTATTTT. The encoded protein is CSVVAGGTDTQYF.